The 15 T cell receptor beta chains below all came from one sample that was sequenced in a study of blood T cells in healthy people across ages (dated by TCRdb to 2015 to 2017). Library construction relied on 5' RACE. For sequencing, an Illumina HiSeq 2500 was employed. A second PCR of 7 to 11 cycles was performed with a sample-barcoded 5' primer and a J-beta primer mix. The public sequencing data were trimmed at Q25 with fastp and processed into clonotypes with MiXCR by TCRdb, which kept only in-frame beta chains. Rows matching on CDR3 protein sequence are summarized as one entry with the most common DNA and genes. The sample table holds 850,000 to 1,300,000 distinct CDR3 sequences, of which 45% were seen once. The biggest ten clones account for approximately 17% of the sample. Sequencing used blood. The receptors shown here come from a woman aged 60-75 years in good health.

This sequence joins TRBV2 and TRBJ2-3; D uncertain. With 6 bases removed from V and 2 bases from J, the gap between germline ends came to 12 bases. CDR3 size: 14 residues. Germline loops: CDR1 SNHLY, CDR2 FYNNEI. The CDR3 protein is CASRAHGITDTQYF. Written as DNA, the CDR3 is TGTGCCAGCAGAGCTCACGGAATCACAGATACGCAGTATTTT.

The V gene is TRBV7-9, the J gene TRBJ2-1, with 8 bases fitting TRBD1. From germline, CDR1 is SEHNR and CDR2 FQNEAQ (reference sequence). This CDR3 spans 12 amino acids. Trimming cost V 2 bases and J 13 bases; bases outside gene matches: 4. Here the CDR3 reads CASSLQGTGQFF. The CDR3 DNA reads as TGTGCCAGCAGCTTACAAGGGACAGGACAGTTCTTC.

The table lists this clonotype with a few counts. The chain is built from TRBV20-1 and TRBJ2-5, with 10 nucleotides matching TRBD2. V lost 3 bases to trimming and J lost 5 bases; unmatched junction nucleotides: 12. Germline assignment: CDR1 DFQATT and CDR2 SNEGSKA (reference sequence). The CDR3 is 16 residues long. Here the CDR3 DNA reads TGCAGTGCTAGTTGGCTAGCGGGAGTGGGTAGTGAGACCCAGTACTTC. It yields the protein CSASWLAGVGSETQYF.

The table lists this clonotype with a few counts. The rearrangement uses TRBV15 and TRBJ2-1, with TRBD2 matching over 8 bases. CDR3 size: 16 residues. V lost 1 base and J lost 0; bases outside the gene matches: 2. Germline assignment: CDR1 LNHNV and CDR2 YYDKDF (reference sequence). The CDR3 loop is CATSRVGTSSYNEQFF. CDR3 coding DNA: TGTGCCACCAGCAGAGTTGGGACTAGCTCCTACAATGAGCAGTTCTTC. Together with reference TRBV15 and TRBJ2-1, the CDR3 gives the full variable domain: DAMVIQNPRYQVTQFGKPVTLSCSQTLNHNVMYWYQQKSSQAPKLLFHYYDKDFNNEADTPDNFQSRRPNTSFCFLDIRSPGLGDTAMYLCATSRVGTSSYNEQFFGPGTRLTVL.

As regards this clonotype: Possible read error: a much larger clone is one base away. This chain connects TRBV20-1 to TRBJ2-5; 7 nucleotides agree with TRBD2. V was pared by 4 bases and J by 11 bases, with 25 bases of the junction left unmatched. The CDR3 totals 17 residues. Looked up from germline, CDR1 is DFQATT and CDR2 is SNEGSKA (reference sequence). The CDR3 nucleotides read TGCAGTGCTACCCGCATCGGTACCGGGAGGACCTACAATGAGCAGTACTTC. Protein product: CSATRIGTGRTYNEQYF.

The J gene is TRBJ2-7, the V gene TRBV6-2 or TRBV6-3, with TRBD2 matching over 10 bases. V shed 2 bases, J shed 5 bases, and the junction held 6 bases outside the gene matches. This CDR3 comprises 15 residues. The V gene's germline CDR1 is MNHEY and CDR2 SVGEGT. The DNA of the CDR3 is TGTGCCAGCAGTTACCCTAGCGGGAGAGGCGACGAGCAGTACTTC. As protein: CASSYPSGRGDEQYF.

CDR3 residues: CASSPMVAGGGNEQYF. CDR3 nucleotides: TGTGCCAGCAGCCCCATGGTAGCGGGAGGGGGAAATGAGCAGTACTTC. The V gene is TRBV7-2, the J gene TRBJ2-5; TRBD2 agrees at 11 bases. Germline lookup yields CDR1 SGHTA and CDR2 FQGNSA. The V segment lost 5 bases and the J segment 11 bases; nucleotides outside the gene matches: 16. This CDR3 contains 16 residues.

This clonotype has just a few counts. CDR3 DNA: TGTGCCAGCAGTTTAGTACCGGTGGGCTCCTACGAGCAGTACTTC. The encoded protein is CASSLVPVGSYEQYF. The chain couples TRBV27 to TRBJ2-7; D unresolved. The germline gives CDR1 MNHEY, CDR2 SMNVEV (reference sequence). Between the trimmed V and J ends, which lost 2 bases and 0 bases, there was a span of 11 bases. The CDR3 spans 15 residues.

V and J are TRBV20-1 and TRBJ2-7; no clear D. Germline assignment: CDR1 DFQATT and CDR2 SNEGSKA (reference sequence). CDR3 length: 14 amino acids. Trimming pared 0 bases from V and 3 bases from J, leaving 12 bases between. This chain's CDR3 is CSARDHLAGYEQYF. The CDR3, as DNA: TGCAGTGCTAGAGATCACCTGGCCGGCTACGAGCAGTACTTC.

A remark on this clonotype: Given a much more abundant clone one base away, this may be a read error. This chain uses TRBV11-2 with TRBJ2-5; TRBD2 aligns across 11 bases. Judging by the DNA end, TRBJ2-7 fits better; the J call may be wrong. Germline V lookup: CDR1 SGHAT, CDR2 FQNNGV. The CDR3 is 16 residues long. This CDR3 is CASSLKLTSGIHEQYV. The CDR3, as DNA: TGTGCCAGCAGCTTGAAGTTGACTAGCGGGATTCACGAGCAGTACGTC.

The V and J genes are TRBV7-2 and TRBJ1-4; a possible D gene is TRBD1 (6 bases). Germline CDR1 and CDR2: SGHTA and FQGNSA. The CDR3 is made up of 15 amino acids. The V gene lost 5 bases and the J gene lost 7 bases, with 17 bases spanning the gap. CDR3 bases: TGTGCCAGCAGCCCCAGCGGGGGGCGAGGTGAAAAACTGTTTTTT. Translating it yields CASSPSGGRGEKLFF.

V usage is TRBV20-1 and J usage is TRBJ2-7; TRBD2 aligns across 14 bases. The ends lost 5 bases at V and 6 bases at J; junction bases unmatched: 9. Germline V gene sequence: CDR1 DFQATT, CDR2 SNEGSKA (reference sequence). CDR3 length: 15 residues. The CDR3 loop is CSAWVGTSGRREQYF. CDR3 bases: TGCAGTGCTTGGGTTGGGACTAGCGGGAGACGCGAGCAGTACTTC.

The gene calls are TRBV12-3 or TRBV12-4 and TRBJ2-3, with 13 bases that match TRBD2. The CDR3 runs 18 residues. V lost 0 bases, J lost 6 bases, and 9 bases stayed unmatched. The CDR3 loop reads CASSLAGLLAGGPDTQYF. DNA for the CDR3: TGTGCCAGCAGTTTAGCGGGGTTACTAGCGGGAGGGCCGGATACGCAGTATTTT.

The gene calls are TRBV10-3 and TRBJ2-1; 12 bases line up with TRBD2. Germline CDR1 and CDR2: ENHRY and SYGVKD. CDR3 length: 15 amino acids. With 6 bases clipped from V and 8 bases from J, the junction kept 8 bases outside the gene matches. This chain's CDR3 is CAIRRLAGESYEQFF. As DNA, the CDR3 is TGTGCCATCAGACGACTAGCGGGAGAGAGCTATGAGCAGTTCTTC.

The chain uses TRBV6-2 or TRBV6-3 and TRBJ2-7, with D possibly matching TRBD2 (5 bases). V was shortened by 9 bases and J by 3 bases, with 15 bases between the two germline ends. This CDR3 contains 13 residues. Germline V gene sequence: CDR1 MNHEY, CDR2 SVGEGT. CDR3 nucleotide sequence: TGTGCCAGTTTAGGAGACGGGGACTACGAGCAGTACTTC. This encodes CASLGDGDYEQYF.